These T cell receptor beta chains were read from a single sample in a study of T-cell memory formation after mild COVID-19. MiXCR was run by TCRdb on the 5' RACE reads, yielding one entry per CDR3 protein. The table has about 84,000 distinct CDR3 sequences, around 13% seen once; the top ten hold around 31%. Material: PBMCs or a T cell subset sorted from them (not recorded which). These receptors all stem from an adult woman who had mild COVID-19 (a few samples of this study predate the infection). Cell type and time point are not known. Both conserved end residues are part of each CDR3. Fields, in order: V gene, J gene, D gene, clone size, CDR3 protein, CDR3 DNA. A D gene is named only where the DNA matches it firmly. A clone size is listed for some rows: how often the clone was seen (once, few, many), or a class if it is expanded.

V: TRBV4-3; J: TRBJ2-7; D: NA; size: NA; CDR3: CASSQGEGSYEQYF; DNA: TGCGCCAGCAGCCAAGGCGAGGGGTCCTACGAGCAGTACTTC
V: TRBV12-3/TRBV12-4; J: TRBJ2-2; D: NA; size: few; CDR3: CASTRKGPNTGELFF; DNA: TGTGCCAGCACCCGTAAGGGGCCGAACACCGGGGAGCTGTTTTTT
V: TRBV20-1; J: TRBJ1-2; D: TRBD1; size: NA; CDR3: CSATETGGYNYGYTF; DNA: TGCAGTGCTACGGAGACAGGGGGCTATAACTATGGCTACACCTTC
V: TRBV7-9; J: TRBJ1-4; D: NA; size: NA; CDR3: CASSVGGRPVPGTNEKLFF; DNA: TGTGCCAGCAGCGTGGGGGGGAGGCCCGTGCCAGGAACTAATGAAAAACTGTTTTTT
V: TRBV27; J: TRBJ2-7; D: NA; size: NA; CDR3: CASSLQVSSYEQYF; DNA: TGTGCCAGCAGTTTACAGGTTAGCTCCTACGAGCAGTACTTC
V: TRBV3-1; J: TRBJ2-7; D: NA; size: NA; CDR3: CASSQGTVSYEQYF; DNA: TGTGCCAGCAGCCAAGGGACAGTTAGCTACGAGCAGTACTTC
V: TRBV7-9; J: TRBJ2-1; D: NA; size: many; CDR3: CASSIDTNNEQFF; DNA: TGTGCCAGCAGCATCGACACTAACAATGAGCAGTTCTTC
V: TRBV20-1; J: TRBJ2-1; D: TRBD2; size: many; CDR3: CSALGLAGYNEQFF; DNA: TGCAGTGCTCTAGGACTAGCGGGATACAATGAGCAGTTCTTC
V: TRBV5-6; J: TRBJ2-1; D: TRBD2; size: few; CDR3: CASSPGPLAGGPYNEQFF; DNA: TGTGCCAGCAGCCCCGGCCCACTAGCGGGGGGGCCTTACAATGAGCAGTTCTTC
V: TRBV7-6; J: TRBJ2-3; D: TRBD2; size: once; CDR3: CASSLDRTSGGTDTQYF; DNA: TGTGCCAGCAGCTTAGACAGGACTAGCGGGGGCACAGATACGCAGTATTTT
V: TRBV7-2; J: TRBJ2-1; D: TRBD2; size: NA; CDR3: CASSHPGLALNEQFF; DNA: TGTGCCAGCAGCCACCCGGGACTAGCGCTGAATGAGCAGTTCTTC
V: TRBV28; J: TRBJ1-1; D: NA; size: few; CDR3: CASRWYVEQRAEAFF; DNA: TGTGCCAGCAGGTGGTACGTGGAACAAAGGGCTGAAGCTTTCTTT
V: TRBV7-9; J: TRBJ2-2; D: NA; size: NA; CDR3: CASNLPTQRTPPLNTGELFF; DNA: TGTGCCAGCAACCTACCTACCCAACGGACTCCTCCCCTGAACACCGGGGAGCTGTTTTTT
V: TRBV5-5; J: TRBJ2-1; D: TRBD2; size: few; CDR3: CASSFGGSSYNEQFF; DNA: TGTGCCAGCAGCTTCGGCGGGAGCTCCTACAATGAGCAGTTCTTC
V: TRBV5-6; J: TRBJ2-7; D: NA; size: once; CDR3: CASSLTTVEQYF; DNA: TGTGCCAGCAGCTTGACGACGGTTGAGCAGTACTTC
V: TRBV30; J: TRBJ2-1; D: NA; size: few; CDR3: CAWSPSHNEQFF; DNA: TGTGCCTGGAGCCCAAGCCACAATGAGCAGTTCTTC
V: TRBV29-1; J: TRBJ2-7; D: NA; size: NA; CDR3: CSARKEGYEQYF; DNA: TGCAGCGCGAGGAAGGAAGGCTACGAGCAGTACTTC
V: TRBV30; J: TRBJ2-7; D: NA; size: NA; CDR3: CAWSVHPSLYEQYF; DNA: TGTGCCTGGAGTGTACACCCAAGTCTCTACGAGCAGTACTTC
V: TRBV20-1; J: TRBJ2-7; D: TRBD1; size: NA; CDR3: CSARGGTGNEQYF; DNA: TGCAGTGCTAGAGGGGGGACAGGGAACGAGCAGTACTTC
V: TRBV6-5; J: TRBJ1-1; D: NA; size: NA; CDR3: CASSRGVGGYTEAFF; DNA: TGTGCCAGCAGTAGGGGGGTTGGGGGATACACTGAAGCTTTCTTT
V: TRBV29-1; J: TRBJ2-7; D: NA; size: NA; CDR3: CSVEASRNSYEQYF; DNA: TGCAGTGTAGAGGCTTCCCGCAACTCCTACGAGCAGTACTTC
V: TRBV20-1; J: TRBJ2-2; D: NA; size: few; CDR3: CSARDRGSNTGELFF; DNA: TGCAGTGCTAGAGATCGGGGATCGAACACCGGGGAGCTGTTTTTT
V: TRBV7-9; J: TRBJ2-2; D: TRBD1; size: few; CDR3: CASSLAGTAGTGELFF; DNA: TGTGCCAGCAGCTTAGCCGGGACAGCCGGAACCGGGGAGCTGTTTTTT
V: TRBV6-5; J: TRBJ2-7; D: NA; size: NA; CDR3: CASSFSGEINEQYF; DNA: TGTGCCAGCAGTTTTTCAGGAGAGATAAACGAGCAGTACTTC
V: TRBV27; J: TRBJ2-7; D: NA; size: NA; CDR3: CASSLGLANEQYF; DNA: TGTGCCAGCAGTTTAGGGCTAGCCAACGAGCAGTACTTC
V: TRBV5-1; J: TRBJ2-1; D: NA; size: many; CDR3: CASSSWGPASNEQFF; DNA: TGCGCCAGCAGCTCGTGGGGCCCTGCCTCGAATGAGCAGTTCTTC
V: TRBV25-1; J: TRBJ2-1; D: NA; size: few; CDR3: CASSGGSTYNEQFF; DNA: TGTGCCAGCAGTGGAGGCAGCACCTACAATGAGCAGTTCTTC
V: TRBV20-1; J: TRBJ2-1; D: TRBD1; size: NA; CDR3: CSADDRALVLYNEQFF; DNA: TGCAGTGCTGATGACAGGGCCCTCGTGCTGTACAATGAGCAGTTCTTC
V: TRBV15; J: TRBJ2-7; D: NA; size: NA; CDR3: CATSRDRPAAEGDEQYF; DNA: TGTGCCACCAGCAGAGATCGCCCGGCGGCAGAGGGGGACGAGCAGTACTTC
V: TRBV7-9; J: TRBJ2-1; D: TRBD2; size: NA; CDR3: CASSSAGGLAGGYNEQFF; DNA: TGTGCCAGCAGCTCCGCCGGCGGACTAGCGGGGGGTTACAATGAGCAGTTCTTC
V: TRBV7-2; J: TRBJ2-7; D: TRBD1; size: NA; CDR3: CASSPWTGTYEQYF; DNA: TGTGCCAGCAGCCCCTGGACAGGGACCTACGAGCAGTACTTC
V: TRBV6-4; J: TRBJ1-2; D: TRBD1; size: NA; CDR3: CASSDSTGDGYTF; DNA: TGTGCCAGCAGTGACTCAACAGGGGATGGCTACACCTTC
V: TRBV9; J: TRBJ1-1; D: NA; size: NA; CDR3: CASSVVPRGTEAFF; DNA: TGTGCCAGCAGCGTAGTTCCCAGGGGTACTGAAGCTTTCTTT
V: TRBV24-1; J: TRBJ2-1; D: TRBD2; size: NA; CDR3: CATSDPKTKLGTSGRSYNEQFF; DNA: TGTGCCACCAGTGACCCCAAAACCAAACTCGGGACTAGCGGGAGGTCCTACAATGAGCAGTTCTTC
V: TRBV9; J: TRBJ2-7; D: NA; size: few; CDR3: CASSVAGAPSYEQYF; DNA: TGTGCCAGCAGCGTAGCGGGGGCCCCGTCCTACGAGCAGTACTTC
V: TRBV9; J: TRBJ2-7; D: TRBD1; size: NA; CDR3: CASSLGQVSEQYF; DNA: TGTGCCAGCAGCTTGGGACAGGTGTCCGAGCAGTACTTC
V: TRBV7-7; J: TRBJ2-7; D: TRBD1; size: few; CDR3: CASSPGQGAEGEQYF; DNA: TGTGCTAGCAGCCCCGGACAGGGGGCTGAGGGCGAGCAGTACTTC
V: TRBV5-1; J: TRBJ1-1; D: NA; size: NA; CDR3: CASSLGQALNTEAFF; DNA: TGCGCCAGCAGCTTGGGGCAGGCCCTGAACACTGAAGCTTTCTTT
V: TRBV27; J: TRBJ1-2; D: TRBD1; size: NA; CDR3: CASISQGADGYTF; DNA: TGTGCCAGCATATCACAGGGGGCAGATGGCTACACCTTC
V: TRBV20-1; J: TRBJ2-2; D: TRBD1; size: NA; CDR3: CSARWTGDTGELFF; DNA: TGCAGTGCGAGATGGACAGGGGACACCGGGGAGCTGTTTTTT
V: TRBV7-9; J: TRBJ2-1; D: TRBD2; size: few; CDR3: CASSLRTSGSYNEQFF; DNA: TGTGCCAGCAGCCTGAGGACTAGCGGTTCCTACAATGAGCAGTTCTTC
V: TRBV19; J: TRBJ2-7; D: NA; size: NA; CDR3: CASSIAQGSYEQYF; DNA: TGTGCCAGTAGTATAGCACAGGGTTCTTACGAGCAGTACTTC
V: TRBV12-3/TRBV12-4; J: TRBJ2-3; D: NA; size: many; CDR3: CASSLTDTQYF; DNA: TGTGCCAGCAGTTTGACAGATACGCAGTATTTT
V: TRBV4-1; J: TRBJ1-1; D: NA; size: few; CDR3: CASSQRGEGTEAFF; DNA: TGCGCCAGCAGCCAGAGGGGGGAGGGCACTGAAGCTTTCTTT
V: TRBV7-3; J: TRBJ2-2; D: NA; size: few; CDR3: CASSLNLGFSTGELFF; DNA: TGTGCCAGCAGCTTAAATTTAGGGTTCTCAACCGGGGAGCTGTTTTTT
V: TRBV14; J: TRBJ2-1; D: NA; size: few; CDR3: CASSQGHEDYNEQFF; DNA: TGTGCCAGCAGCCAAGGGCACGAGGACTACAATGAGCAGTTCTTC
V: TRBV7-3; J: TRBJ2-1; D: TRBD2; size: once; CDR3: CASSTFAGGHNEQFF; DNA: TGTGCCAGCAGCACTTTCGCGGGAGGGCACAATGAGCAGTTCTTC
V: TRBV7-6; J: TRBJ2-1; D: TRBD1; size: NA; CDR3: CASSSPGQGPAYNEQFF; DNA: TGTGCCAGCAGCTCACCGGGACAGGGGCCTGCCTACAATGAGCAGTTCTTC
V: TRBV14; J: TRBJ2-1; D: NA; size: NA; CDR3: CASSDFPYNEQFF; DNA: TGTGCCAGCAGCGACTTCCCCTACAATGAGCAGTTCTTC
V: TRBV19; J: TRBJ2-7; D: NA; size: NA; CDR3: CASSIGFSYEQYF; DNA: TGTGCCAGTAGTATAGGCTTCTCCTACGAGCAGTACTTC
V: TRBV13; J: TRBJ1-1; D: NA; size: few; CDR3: CASSDTGVMGTEAFF; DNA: TGTGCCAGCTCCGATACAGGTGTAATGGGCACTGAAGCTTTCTTT
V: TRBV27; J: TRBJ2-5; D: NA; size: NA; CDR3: CASGRSGQETQYF; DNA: TGTGCCAGCGGACGATCAGGGCAAGAGACCCAGTACTTC
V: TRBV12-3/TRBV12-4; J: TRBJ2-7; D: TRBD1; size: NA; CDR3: CASRDRSSYEQYF; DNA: TGTGCCAGCAGGGACAGGAGCTCCTACGAGCAGTACTTC
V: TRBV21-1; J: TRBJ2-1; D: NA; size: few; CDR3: CASSKTLPGQNYNEQFF; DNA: TGTGCCAGCAGCAAAACCCTCCCGGGACAGAACTACAATGAGCAGTTCTTC
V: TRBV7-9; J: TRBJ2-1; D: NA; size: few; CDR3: CASSPQPQLYLYNEQFF; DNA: TGTGCCAGCAGCCCCCAACCTCAGCTCTACCTTTACAATGAGCAGTTCTTC
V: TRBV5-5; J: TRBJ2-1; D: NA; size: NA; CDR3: CASSPGWGSYNEQFF; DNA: TGTGCCAGCAGCCCAGGGTGGGGCTCCTACAATGAGCAGTTCTTC
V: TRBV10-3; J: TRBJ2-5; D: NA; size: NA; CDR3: CAISEVEPRETQYF; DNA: TGTGCCATCAGTGAGGTAGAGCCCAGGGAGACCCAGTACTTC
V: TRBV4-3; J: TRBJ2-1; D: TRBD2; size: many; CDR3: CASSLILAMLENEQFF; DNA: TGCGCCAGCAGCCTCATACTAGCGATGTTGGAGAATGAGCAGTTCTTC
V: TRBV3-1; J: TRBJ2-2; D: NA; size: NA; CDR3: CASSQFSTGELFF; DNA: TGTGCCAGCAGCCAATTCAGCACCGGGGAGCTGTTTTTT